This T cell receptor beta chain appears in the sequencing data of a study of shared clonotypes between healthy human individuals. Germline lookup yields CDR1 SGHNT and CDR2 YYREEE (reference sequence). V dropped 2 bases and J dropped 3 bases, with 12 bases sitting between them. The length of the CDR3 is 14 residues. Selected positively for CCR7 and CD45RO-negative, naive CD8 cells excluded terminally differentiated effector memory CD45RA+ cells. Adults of Caucasian background living in Nashville, Tennessee made up all donors. The repertoire was sequenced with immunoSEQ multiplex PCR; TCRdb's copy has only in-frame clones and lacks some. This table has approximately 600,000 clones, around 95% appearing once.

This sequence joins TRBV5-4 and TRBJ2-7; D perhaps matches TRBD1 (6 bases). This clonotype was sampled from a woman in her 30s in good health. The sample was naive CD8+ T cells sorted from blood. CDR3 region: CASSFGTTIYEQYF. For the CDR3, the DNA is TGTGCCAGCAGCTTCGGGACAACGATCTACGAGCAGTACTTC.